This TCR beta chain is from a study of cytomegalovirus exposure and HLA in healthy donors. The PCR contained 60 Vbeta and 13 Jbeta primers. Produced via immunoSEQ multiplex PCR; TCRdb's table is partial and in-frame only. The sample lists about 130,000 clones, roughly 84% occurring once. Sequenced: PBMCs. This TCR was recovered from a girl aged 2 to 9 in good health and CMV-seronegative.

CDR3: CASSQVRAGGSTDTQYF. The CDR3 DNA is TGTGCCAGCAGCCAAGTGAGGGCGGGGGGGAGCACAGATACGCAGTATTTT. The chain carries TRBV4-2 and TRBJ2-3, with 9 bases fitting TRBD2. CDR1 and CDR2 (germline): LGHNA, YNFKEQ. V shed 1 base, J shed 0 bases, and the junction held 5 bases outside the gene matches. The CDR3 has 17 residues.